In this sample, the clone carrying this T cell receptor beta chain turned up a few times. Its antigen is not known. The data stem from a study of T-cell memory formation after mild COVID-19. Study information: TCR clusters showed largely donor specificity. Overall study findings and caveats: Specificity for SARS-CoV-2 was not confirmed among the second-wave clones peaking on day 37. The CD4+ clones that contracted clustered mainly within CM and EM, and the CD8+ clones concentrated in EMRA.

Germline CDR1 is SGHTA and CDR2 is FQGTGA. The CDR3 consists of 17 residues. V dropped 0 bases and J dropped 5 bases, with 19 bases sitting between them. MiXCR, run by TCRdb on the 5' RACE reads, gives a single entry per CDR3 protein. The sample gives about 430,000 distinct CDR3 sequences, roughly a quarter of which show up once; 7% to 9.5% is in the top ten. The chain employs TRBV7-3 and TRBJ2-5; no clear D. This clonotype was obtained from an adult woman who had mild COVID-19 (a few samples of this study predate the infection). Cell type and time point are not known. The sequencing input was PBMCs or a T cell subset sorted from them (not recorded which). CDR3 amino acids: CASSLTGGPATSETQYF. The CDR3 DNA follows: TGTGCCAGCAGCTTAACGGGTGGACCAGCTACCTCGGAGACCCAGTACTTC.